A single sample gave rise to the 2 T cell receptor beta chains below, sequenced in a study of blood T cell repertoires in COVID-19. Measured with immunoSEQ multiplex PCR; TCRdb has only the in-frame clones, and not every one. The sample has some 150,000 clones, more than 80% seen once. Sequenced input: peripheral blood. Receptors were obtained from a woman of 80 years or more with acute or convalescent COVID-19.

Here the CDR3 reads CASSLVQTNTEAFF. The CDR3 DNA sequence: TGCGCCAGCAGCTTGGTACAAACGAACACTGAAGCTTTCTTT. This sequence joins TRBV5-1 and TRBJ1-1; D remains unclear. From germline, CDR1 is SGHRS and CDR2 YFSETQ. The CDR3 runs 14 residues. V lost 0 bases to trimming and J lost 1 base, with 7 bases between them.

This chain links TRBV4-1 with TRBJ2-5, with 7 bases matching TRBD2. With 4 bases clipped from V and 1 base from J, the junction kept 15 bases outside the gene matches. This CDR3 is 18 amino acids long. Germline values: CDR1 MGHRA, CDR2 YSYEKL. The CDR3 region has the DNA TGCGCCAGCAGCCTCTCCGGGTCGGGACTAAAAGTCCAAGAGACCCAGTACTTC. Protein: CASSLSGSGLKVQETQYF.